The entry below describes one T cell receptor (beta chain). What it binds is not known. This record belongs to a study of siplizumab effects on memory and regulatory T cells. Findings and caveats of the study: Alloreactive sequences that could be traced to unstimulated CD4+ memory cells showed a significant reduction under siplizumab.

Trimming removed 3 bases at V and 0 bases at J, with 6 bases between. The CDR3 has 13 residues. The germline V gene encodes CDR1 SGHVS and CDR2 FNYEAQ. Assaying covered roughly 92,000 TCR templates per sample. Assay used: immunoSEQ multiplex PCR; TCRdb lists only in-frame clones, some missing. The table records more than 60,000 clones, 95% to 98% of them present only once. The sample comprised naive CD8+ T cells sorted from blood. This TCR came from a human donor in good health. The rearrangement uses TRBV7-6 and TRBJ2-7, with a possible D match to TRBD2 (5 bases). CDR3 sequence reads: CASSFGVSYEQYF. The CDR3 DNA is TGTGCCAGCAGCTTCGGGGTCTCCTACGAGCAGTACTTC.